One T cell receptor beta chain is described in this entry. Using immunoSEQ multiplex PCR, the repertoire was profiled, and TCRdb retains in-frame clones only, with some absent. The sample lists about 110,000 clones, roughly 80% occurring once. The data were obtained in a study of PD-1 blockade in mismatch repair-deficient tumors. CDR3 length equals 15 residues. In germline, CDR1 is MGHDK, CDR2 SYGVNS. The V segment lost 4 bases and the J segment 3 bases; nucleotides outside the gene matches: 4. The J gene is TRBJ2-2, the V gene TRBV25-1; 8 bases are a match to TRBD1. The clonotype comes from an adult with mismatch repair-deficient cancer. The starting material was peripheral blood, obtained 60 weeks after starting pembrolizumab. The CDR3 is CASSVDRGYTGELFF. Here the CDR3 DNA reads TGTGCCAGCAGTGTCGACAGGGGTTACACCGGGGAGCTGTTTTTT.